What follows is one TCR beta chain and its context. The germline gives CDR1 SQVTM, CDR2 ANQGSEA. There are 14 residues in the CDR3. Trimming stripped 5 bases from V and 1 base from J, with 14 bases between. This entry belongs to a study of blood T cell repertoires in COVID-19. Original handling: Scientists estimated how many nucleated cells there were by amplifying reference gene primers. Measured with immunoSEQ multiplex PCR; TCRdb has only the in-frame clones, and not every one. V and J calls and clone size are copied from that table; D and trimming were computed from the DNA. The sample holds 300,000 to 400,000 clones, 87% seen once.

The TCR was taken from a man aged 25-45 years with COVID-19, enrolled during active disease. The material sequenced was peripheral blood. The gene calls are TRBV29-1 and TRBJ1-1, with a tentative D call TRBD1 (5 bases). The CDR3 region is CSVCGTGENTEAFF. CDR3 DNA sequence: TGCAGCGTTTGCGGGACGGGCGAGAACACTGAAGCTTTCTTT.